The next 17 T cell receptor beta chains were all read from a single sample in a study of STAT5B mutations in CD4+ large granular lymphocyte leukemia (dated by TCRdb to 2022 to 2024). Library method: the immunoSEQ multiplex PCR assay. Held by TCRdb, this immuneACCESS table contains in-frame sequences only and omits some clones. Under half of the omission traces to an unresolved V gene where checked; the cause of the rest is unknown. This sample lists 45,000 to 50,000 clones; more than 65% were detected once. Less than 0.4% of the sample is taken by the ten largest. The sequencing input was CD4+ T cells from blood buffy coats. These TCRs come from a human donor in good health.

The chain joins TRBV10-2 to TRBJ2-5; TRBD2 agrees at 9 bases. With 4 bases clipped from V and 4 bases from J, the junction kept 10 bases outside the gene matches. Per the germline V gene, CDR1 is WSHSY and CDR2 is SAAADI. The CDR3 contains 16 residues. This chain's CDR3 is CASSGRAGGPRETQYF. CDR3 nucleotide sequence: TGCGCCAGCAGTGGGCGAGCGGGGGGCCCCAGAGAGACCCAGTACTTC.

The V call is TRBV5-1, the J call TRBJ2-2, with 9 bases aligning to TRBD1. CDR1 and CDR2 (germline): SGHRS, YFSETQ. Germline trimming cut 4 bases from V and 6 bases from J; bases unmatched to any gene: 10. The CDR3 is made up of 16 amino acids. CDR3 sequence: CASSLGDRVISGELFF. Here the CDR3 DNA reads TGCGCCAGCAGCCTGGGGGACAGGGTAATATCCGGGGAGCTGTTTTTT.

CDR3 bases: TGTGCCAGCAGTGAAAGGAGGAGCGGGAGTGCAGATACGCAGTATTTT. This gives the protein CASSERRSGSADTQYF. V gene TRBV6-1 combines with J gene TRBJ2-3, with 8 bases identical to TRBD2. This CDR3 has 16 amino acids. Germline V gene lookup returns CDR1 MNHNS and CDR2 SASEGT. The trim removed 2 bases at V and 4 bases at J, leaving 8 bases unmatched.

This clone has a single count. The DNA for the CDR3 is TGTGCCAGCAGTGAATCGGTGGGGGGGGCCCAAGGGGCCCAGTACTTC. Translating gives CASSESVGGAQGAQYF. The rearrangement joins TRBV6-1 to TRBJ2-5; tentative D call: TRBD2 (7 bases). Germline V gives CDR1 MNHNS, CDR2 SASEGT. V lost 2 bases and J lost 9, with 22 bases in between. This CDR3 is built from 16 residues.

This rearrangement joins TRBV2 to TRBJ2-7, with D perhaps assigned TRBD1 or TRBD2 (5 bases each). The CDR3 is made up of 15 amino acids. Germline CDR1 SNHLY, CDR2 FYNNEI. Trimming pared 5 bases from V and 7 bases from J, leaving 21 bases between. In nucleotides, the CDR3 is TGTGCCAGCAGTCGAGGGCTAGCACTTGAGGGGGAGCAGTACTTC. Amino acid sequence: CASSRGLALEGEQYF.

This clone was seen only a few times. V is TRBV10-3 and J is TRBJ1-1, with 8 bases fitting TRBD1. The CDR3 loop spans 13 amino acids. Germline assignment: CDR1 ENHRY and CDR2 SYGVKD. The trim removed 6 bases at V and 3 bases at J, leaving 3 bases unmatched. CDR3 loop: CAIREDRDTEAFF. The CDR3 nucleotides are TGTGCCATCAGAGAGGACAGGGACACTGAAGCTTTCTTT.

The chain recombines TRBV5-1 with TRBJ1-2; 7 nucleotides align to TRBD1. This CDR3 is 14 amino acids long. The germline CDR1 and CDR2 sequences are SGHRS and YFSETQ. The trim removed 0 bases at V and 3 bases at J, leaving 2 bases unmatched. CDR3 DNA: TGCGCCAGCAGCTTGGAGGGGGCGGACTATGGCTACACCTTC. Translated, it gives CASSLEGADYGYTF.

This clone was seen a single time. This rearrangement joins TRBV12-5 to TRBJ2-2; 8 bases line up with TRBD1. The CDR3 sequence is 13 residues long. Germline CDR1 is LGHNT and CDR2 is FRNRAP. The junction had 4 bases not matched to a gene; V was cut back by 6 bases and J by 7 bases. CDR3 in amino acids: CASGRGTGGELFF. The CDR3, as DNA: TGTGCTAGTGGCCGCGGGACAGGCGGGGAGCTGTTTTTT.

The chain uses TRBV5-1 and TRBJ2-2; D gene uncertain. CDR1 and CDR2 from the germline V gene are SGHRS and YFSETQ. Trimming took 1 base from V and 2 from J, leaving 6 bases between them. The CDR3 is 14 residues long. CDR3 protein: CASSLNGNTGELFF. In DNA form, the CDR3 reads TGCGCCAGCAGCTTGAACGGAAACACCGGGGAGCTGTTTTTT.

This clone has just one count. The chain couples TRBV10-2 to TRBJ1-4; unclear D gene. V was clipped by 3 bases and J by 3 bases, with 14 bases between them. CDR1 is WSHSY, CDR2 SAAADI, per germline. There are 16 residues in the CDR3. CDR3 in DNA: TGCGCCAGCAGTGACCCTCCAGCACATTCTAATGAAAAACTGTTTTTT. It encodes CASSDPPAHSNEKLFF.

V usage is TRBV5-1 and J usage is TRBJ2-7, with 9 bases matching TRBD1. Trimming removed 4 bases from V and 4 bases from J; junction bases left unmatched: 15. This CDR3 has 17 amino acids. CDR1 and CDR2 (germline): SGHRS, YFSETQ. Here the CDR3 reads CASSPNRLTGGIYEQYF. The CDR3 DNA reads as TGCGCCAGCAGCCCAAACCGCCTGACAGGGGGAATATACGAGCAGTACTTC. The full variable domain, rest sourced from reference TRBV5-1 and TRBJ2-7, is KAGVTQTPRYLIKTRGQQVTLSCSPISGHRSVSWYQQTPGQGLQFLFEYFSETQRNKGNFPGRFSGRQFSNSRSEMNVSTLELGDSALYLCASSPNRLTGGIYEQYFGPGTRLTVT.

This chain's CDR3 is CASSPGPFTATNEKLFF. CDR3 DNA sequence: TGCGCCAGCAGCCCCGGACCTTTCACGGCAACTAATGAAAAACTGTTTTTT. The rearrangement links TRBV5-1 to TRBJ1-4, with D hard to call. The germline CDR1 and CDR2 sequences are SGHRS and YFSETQ. V lost 4 bases to trimming and J lost 0 bases, with 16 bases between them. The CDR3 totals 17 residues.

This clone appeared a single time. The chain joins TRBV29-1 to TRBJ2-2; D gene ambiguous. The length of the CDR3 is 15 residues. Germline CDR1 SQVTM, CDR2 ANQGSEA. The V end lost 1 base, the J end lost 0 bases, and 9 bases lay between the germline ends. In nucleotides, the CDR3 is TGCAGCGTTGAAGCGGTAGGCACGAACACCGGGGAGCTGTTTTTT. Its protein product is CSVEAVGTNTGELFF.

V gene TRBV5-5 combines with J gene TRBJ1-3; D is unresolved. The CDR3 totals 16 residues. With 4 bases removed from V and 0 bases from J, the gap between germline ends came to 14 bases. CDR1 and CDR2 from the germline V gene are SGHKS and YYEKEE (reference sequence). The CDR3 region has the DNA TGTGCCAGCAGCACCGACACTCCCTACTCTGGAAACACCATATATTTT. The encoded protein is CASSTDTPYSGNTIYF.

V usage is TRBV18 and J usage is TRBJ1-1; D remains unclear. Germline V gene sequence: CDR1 KGHSH, CDR2 LQKENI. Trimming took off 10 bases at V and 5 bases at J, with 20 bases between the two ends. The CDR3 is 14 amino acids. In DNA, the CDR3 is TGTGCCACCCACGAAAACATGGGGAGGACTGAAGCTTTCTTT. Its translation is CATHENMGRTEAFF. Supplemented by reference TRBV18 and TRBJ1-1, the full variable domain reads NAGVMQNPRHLVRRRGQEARLRCSPMKGHSHVYWYRQLPEEGLKFMVYLQKENIIDESGMPKERFSAEFPKEGPSILRIQQVVRGDSAAYFCATHENMGRTEAFFGQGTRLTVV.

The chain couples TRBV5-1 to TRBJ2-5, with D possibly matching TRBD1 (6 bases). The DNA end is a closer match to TRBJ2-7, so the J assignment may be wrong. This CDR3 contains 14 residues. The V gene's germline CDR1 is SGHRS and CDR2 YFSETQ. CDR3 DNA: TGCGCCAGCCGCGCCGATACAGGGATCTACGAGCAGTACTTC. Residues: CASRADTGIYEQYF.

V gene TRBV6-1 combines with J gene TRBJ2-7, with D possibly called TRBD1 or TRBD2 (5 bases each). CDR1 MNHNS and CDR2 SASEGT come from the germline V gene. V was clipped by 1 base and J by 5 bases, with 15 bases between them. This CDR3 contains 15 residues. The CDR3 DNA is TGTGCCAGCAGTGAAGGTCAGAGGGGATCTGACGAGCAGTACTTC. Translation: CASSEGQRGSDEQYF.